The 17 T cell receptor beta chains in this list originate from one sample, sequenced in a study of identical twins. TCRdb fed the 5' RACE reads into MiXCR, producing one record per CDR3 protein. In the table there are 500,000 to 700,000 distinct CDR3 sequences, around 7.5% of which are singletons. The sample was also linked to a second study, of yellow fever vaccine responses in identical twins.

The sample comprised PBMCs. The receptors here all came from a woman aged 18-29 years in good health.

The J gene is TRBJ2-2, the V gene TRBV7-9; 8 positions agree with TRBD2. The length of the CDR3 is 15 residues. J was trimmed by 1 base and V by 9 bases; bases with no gene match: 7. CDR1 is SEHNR and CDR2 is FQNEAQ in the germline V gene (reference sequence). The DNA of the CDR3 is TGTGCCAGTACGAAGCGGGAGTTGAACACCGGGGAGCTGTTTTTT. Its protein product is CASTKRELNTGELFF.

With respect to this clonotype: One end of the junction varies from germline; a read error may be responsible. The chain uses TRBV20-1 and TRBJ2-7; D uncertain. CDR1 and CDR2 (germline): DFQATT, SNEGSKA (reference sequence). The CDR3 is 17 residues long. CDR3 residues: CCARFLPNSNSSYEQYF. The CDR3, as DNA: TGCTGTGCTAGGTTCCTGCCTAACTCCAACAGCTCCTACGAGCAGTACTTC.

In this sample, this clonotype turned up many times. CDR3: CASSQRTGSDTQYF. CDR3 nucleotide sequence: TGCGCCAGCAGCCAACGGACAGGGTCAGATACGCAGTATTTT. The gene calls are TRBV4-1 and TRBJ2-3; 8 positions match TRBD1. There are 14 residues in the CDR3. J was trimmed by 4 bases and V by 2 bases; bases with no gene match: 2. Looked up from germline, CDR1 is MGHRA and CDR2 is YSYEKL.

The chain recombines TRBV5-1 with TRBJ2-6, with D tentatively TRBD1 (6 bases). The CDR3 loop spans 17 amino acids. V was cut by 4 bases and J by 0 bases, with 14 bases left in between. CDR1 is SGHRS, CDR2 YFSETQ, per germline. CDR3 sequence (DNA): TGCGCCAGCAGCCCCAGGGGTAACGCCTCTGGGGCCAACGTCCTGACTTTC. Translation gives CASSPRGNASGANVLTF.

The chain uses TRBV20-1 and TRBJ2-5; D possibly corresponds to TRBD1 (6 bases). V shed 3 bases and J shed 5 bases, with 10 bases lying between them. This CDR3 comprises 12 residues. Germline loops: CDR1 DFQATT, CDR2 SNEGSKA (reference sequence). The DNA of the CDR3 is TGCAGTGCTAGTGGTCAGGGGGAGACCCAGTACTTC. It is translated as CSASGQGETQYF.

CDR3 region: CSARDVSPPSSYNEQFF. DNA of the CDR3: TGCAGTGCTAGAGATGTCTCCCCGCCGAGCTCCTACAATGAGCAGTTCTTC. The V call is TRBV20-1, the J call TRBJ2-1, with D unclear. The CDR3 consists of 17 residues. The V end was cut by 0 bases, the J end by 0 bases, with 15 bases between. Germline CDR1 reads DFQATT; CDR2 reads SNEGSKA (reference sequence).

The chain recombines TRBV28 with TRBJ2-3, with 9 nucleotides matching TRBD1. The germline CDR1 and CDR2 sequences are MDHEN and SYDVKM. V gave up 6 bases and J gave up 4 bases; unmatched junction bases: 8. There are 15 residues in the CDR3. The CDR3 DNA reads TGTGCCAGCAGCGCCGGGACAGGGCGTCCAGATACGCAGTATTTT. Protein product: CASSAGTGRPDTQYF.

V is TRBV5-1 and J is TRBJ1-5; no clear D gene. Germline-derived CDR1 and CDR2 are SGHRS and YFSETQ. V was clipped by 2 bases and J by 5 bases, with 14 bases between them. CDR3 length: 15 residues. The CDR3 DNA reads as TGCGCCAGCAGCTTAGGAATAGGCGTTGATCAGCCCCAGCATTTT. Amino acids: CASSLGIGVDQPQHF.

This clonotype was detected only a few times. The V gene is TRBV2, the J gene TRBJ2-3, with D possibly called TRBD1 or TRBD2 (5 bases each). Germline V lookup: CDR1 SNHLY, CDR2 FYNNEI. This CDR3 region has 15 residues. Trimming cost V 6 bases and J 2 bases, with 15 bases left between them. The DNA of the CDR3 is TGTGCCAGCAGGGCCCGGGACCTCATCACAGATACGCAGTATTTT. It yields the protein CASRARDLITDTQYF.

This clonotype occurred many times. The V gene is TRBV5-1, the J gene TRBJ2-1; D gene uncertain. The germline V gene has CDR1 SGHRS and CDR2 YFSETQ. The length of the CDR3 is 14 residues. V lost 2 bases and J lost 10, with 16 bases in between. The CDR3 region has the DNA TGCGCCAGCAGCTTTAATGTCGAGCCAGGAGAGCAGTTCTTC. This encodes CASSFNVEPGEQFF.

This clonotype was recorded many times. The genes are TRBV6-1 and TRBJ2-3, with D perhaps TRBD2 (6 bases). The CDR3 has 15 amino acids. With 6 bases removed from V and 2 bases from J, the gap between germline ends came to 15 bases. The V gene's germline CDR1 is MNHNS and CDR2 SASEGT. CDR3 bases: TGTGCCAGCAGGCCGGGGGTCGGGTTCACAGATACGCAGTATTTT. Translating it yields CASRPGVGFTDTQYF.

This clonotype was counted ten times or more. CDR3 DNA: TGCGCCAGCAGCGGATCTAACTATGGCTACACCTTC. Its protein is CASSGSNYGYTF. The chain joins TRBV5-1 to TRBJ1-2; D unclear. Germline assignment: CDR1 SGHRS and CDR2 YFSETQ. The CDR3 loop spans 12 amino acids. Trimming shortened V by 4 bases and J by 0 bases, and 4 bases separated the two germline ends.

The chain couples TRBV19 to TRBJ2-2, with no clear D. The germline CDR1 and CDR2 sequences are LNHDA and SQIVND (reference sequence). Trimming cost V 3 bases and J 6 bases, with 5 bases left between them. CDR3 size: 12 residues. The CDR3 coding sequence is TGTGCCAGTAGTATTACGGCCGGGGAGCTGTTTTTT. Translation gives CASSITAGELFF.

Only a few counts were recorded for this clonotype. The chain recombines TRBV4-1 with TRBJ2-7; the D gene is possibly TRBD1 (6 bases). The CDR3 has 15 amino acids. V lost 0 bases, J lost 3 bases, and 12 bases lay in between. From germline, CDR1 is MGHRA and CDR2 YSYEKL. The CDR3 DNA reads TGCGCCAGCAGCCAAGACGATAGGACAGACTACGAGCAGTACTTC. This gives the protein CASSQDDRTDYEQYF.

V usage is TRBV20-1 and J usage is TRBJ2-1; TRBD2 matches at 12 bases. The germline V gene has CDR1 DFQATT and CDR2 SNEGSKA (reference sequence). CDR3 length equals 16 residues. Losses at the gene ends were 5 bases for V and 3 bases for J; bases not matched to a gene: 8. CDR3 in DNA: TGCAGTGCTTCGACTAGCGGGGGAAGGTACTACAATGAGCAGTTCTTC. It specifies CSASTSGGRYYNEQFF.

The chain joins TRBV12-3 or TRBV12-4 to TRBJ2-5, with 8 nucleotides matching TRBD2. The CDR3 totals 16 residues. The J segment lost 5 bases and the V segment lost 3 bases, leaving 11 bases of the junction unmatched. CDR3 sequence: CASSFLTGGLGETQYF. In DNA form, the CDR3 reads TGTGCCAGCAGTTTCCTGACGGGAGGGCTCGGGGAGACCCAGTACTTC.

This clonotype was counted a few times. This sequence joins TRBV6-1 and TRBJ2-7; D may be TRBD2 (6 bases). V lost 6 bases and J lost 3, with 18 bases in between. CDR3 length: 15 residues. Germline V gene data show CDR1 as MNHNS and CDR2 as SASEGT. The CDR3 nucleotides read TGTGCCAGCAGCCCCTCCAGTGCGACTAGCTACGAGCAGTACTTC. This translates into CASSPSSATSYEQYF.